This T cell receptor (beta chain) appears in the sequencing data of a study of blood T cell repertoires in COVID-19. Study in general: Some COVID-19 samples were acute and others convalescent; all came from the United States, Italy and Spain.

Original analysis: How many nucleated cells were present was estimated from reference gene primer amplification. This table comes from immunoSEQ multiplex PCR, and its TCRdb copy is limited to in-frame clones, with some not included. V, J and clone size derive from that table, while D and trimming were established from the DNA sequence. The sample contains about 340,000 clones, just over 85% of which appear only once. This clone was detected only a few times. In terms of age and location, participants ranged from roughly 18 to 89 years and lived in about two dozen US areas. Cohorts were assigned according to the clinical history that participants reported. V lost 4 bases and J 4 bases, leaving 17 bases between the germline ends. The CDR3 loop spans 17 amino acids. Germline V gene data show CDR1 as SNHLY and CDR2 as FYNNEI.

The chain links TRBV2 to TRBJ2-6, with D tentatively TRBD1 (6 bases). The sample taken for sequencing was PBMCs or T cells enriched from blood (not recorded which). The sequence came from a woman aged 40-49 years with acute COVID-19. CDR3 DNA: TGTGCCAGCAGTGCCAGGGGACAAAGCGCCGGGGCCAACGTCCTGACTTTC. It translates to CASSARGQSAGANVLTF.